The T cell receptor (beta chain) under discussion was sequenced for a study of breast tumors, draining lymph nodes, adjacent tissues. Broader study findings: Luminal-like breast cancer showed significantly greater tumor-nontumor repertoire similarity than basal-like breast cancer did. Most tumor T cells seemingly derive from lymph node, then expand in tumor. That most tumor T cells come from lymph nodes remained unproven.

Each CDR3 protein is one row after TCRdb ran MiXCR on the multiplex PCR reads. The table includes 7,500 or so distinct CDR3 sequences, around 70% detected once. V lost 5 bases, J lost 5 bases, and 25 bases stayed unmatched. The germline gives CDR1 SEHNR, CDR2 FQNEAQ (reference sequence). This CDR3 is built from 20 residues. Note on this clonotype: Its target is not known.

The source of this sequence is a female donor with breast cancer. Some clones in this sample may be carry-over from other donors' samples. The rearrangement joins TRBV7-9 to TRBJ2-5, with 8 bases fitting TRBD2. Source material: tumor-adjacent breast tissue. The chain's CDR3 is CASSHPGLRAGGLPRETQYF. The CDR3 DNA follows: TGTGCCAGCAGCCACCCAGGGTTAAGGGCGGGAGGACTACCTCGGGAGACCCAGTACTTC.